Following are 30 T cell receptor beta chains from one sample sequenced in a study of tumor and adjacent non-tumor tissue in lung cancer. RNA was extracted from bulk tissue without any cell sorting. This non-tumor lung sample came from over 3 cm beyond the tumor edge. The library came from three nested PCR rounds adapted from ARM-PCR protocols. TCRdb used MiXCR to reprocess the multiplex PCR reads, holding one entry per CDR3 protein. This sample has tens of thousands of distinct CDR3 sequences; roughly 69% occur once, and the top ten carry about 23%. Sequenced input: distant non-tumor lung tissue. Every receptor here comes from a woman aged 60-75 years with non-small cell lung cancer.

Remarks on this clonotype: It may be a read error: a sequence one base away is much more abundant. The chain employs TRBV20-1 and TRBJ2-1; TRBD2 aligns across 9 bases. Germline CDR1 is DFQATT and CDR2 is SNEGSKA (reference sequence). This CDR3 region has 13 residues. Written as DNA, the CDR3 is TGCAGTGCTAGTTCCGGGACTAGCAATGATCAGTTCTTC. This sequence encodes CSASSGTSNDQFF.

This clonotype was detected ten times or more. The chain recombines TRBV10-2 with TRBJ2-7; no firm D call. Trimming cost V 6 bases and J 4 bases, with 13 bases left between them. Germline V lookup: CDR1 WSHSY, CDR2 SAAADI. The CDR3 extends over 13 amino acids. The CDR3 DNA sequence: TGCGCCAGCAGCAAACCCGACGGTTACGAGCAGTACTTC. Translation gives CASSKPDGYEQYF.

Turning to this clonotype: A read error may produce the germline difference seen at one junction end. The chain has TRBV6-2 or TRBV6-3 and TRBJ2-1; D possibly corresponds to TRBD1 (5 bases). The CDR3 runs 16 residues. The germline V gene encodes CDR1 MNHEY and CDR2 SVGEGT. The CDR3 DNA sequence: TGTGCCAGCAGTCAGTCCCCCCCCGACAGTCTGGGTGAGCACTTCTTC. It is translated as CASSQSPPDSLGEHFF.

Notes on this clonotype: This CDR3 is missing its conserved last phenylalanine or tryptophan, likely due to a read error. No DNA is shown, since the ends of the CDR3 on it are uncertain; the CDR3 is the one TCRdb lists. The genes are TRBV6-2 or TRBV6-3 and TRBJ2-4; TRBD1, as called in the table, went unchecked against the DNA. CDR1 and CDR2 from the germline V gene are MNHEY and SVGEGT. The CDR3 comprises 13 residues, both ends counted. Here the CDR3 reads CTSSYDVQNIQSL.

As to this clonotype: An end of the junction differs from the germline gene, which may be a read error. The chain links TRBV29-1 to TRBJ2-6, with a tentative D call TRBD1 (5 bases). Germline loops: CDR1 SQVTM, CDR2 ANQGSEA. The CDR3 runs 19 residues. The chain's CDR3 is CSVEVWKGIGNSGANVLTF. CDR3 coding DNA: TGCAGCGTTGAAGTTTGGAAAGGGATAGGTAACTCTGGGGCTAACGTCCTGACTTTC.

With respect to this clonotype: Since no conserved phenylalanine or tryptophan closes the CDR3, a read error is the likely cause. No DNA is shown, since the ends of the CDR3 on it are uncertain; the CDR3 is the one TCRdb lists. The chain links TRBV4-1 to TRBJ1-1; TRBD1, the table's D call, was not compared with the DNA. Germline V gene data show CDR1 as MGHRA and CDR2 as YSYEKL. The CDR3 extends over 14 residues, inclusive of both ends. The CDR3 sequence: CASSHTQRANEVSL.

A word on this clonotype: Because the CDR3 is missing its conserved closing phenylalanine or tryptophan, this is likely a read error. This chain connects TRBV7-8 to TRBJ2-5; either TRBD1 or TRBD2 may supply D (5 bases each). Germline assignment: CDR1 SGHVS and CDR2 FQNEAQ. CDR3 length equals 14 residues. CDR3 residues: CVSSVGDHEETQYI. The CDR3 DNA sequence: TGTGTCAGCAGCGTGGGGGACCACGAAGAGACCCAGTACATC.

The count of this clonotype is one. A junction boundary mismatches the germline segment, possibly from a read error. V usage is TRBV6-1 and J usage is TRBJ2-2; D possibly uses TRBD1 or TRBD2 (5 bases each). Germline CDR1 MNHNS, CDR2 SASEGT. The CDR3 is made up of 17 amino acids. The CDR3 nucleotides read TGTGCTAGCAGTGAAGCCGGGGCGTCTATTATCACCGGGGAGCTGTTTTTT. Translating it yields CASSEAGASIITGELFF.

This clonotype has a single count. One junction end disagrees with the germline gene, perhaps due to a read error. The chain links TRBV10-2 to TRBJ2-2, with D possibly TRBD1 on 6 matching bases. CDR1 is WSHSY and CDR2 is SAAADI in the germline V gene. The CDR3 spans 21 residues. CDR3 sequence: CASNESYSGGLGQSNTGELFF. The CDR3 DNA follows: TGCGCCAGCAATGAGTCGTATAGTGGGGGTCTAGGACAGTCGAACACCGGGGAGCTGTTTTTT.

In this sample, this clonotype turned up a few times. CDR3 protein: CSAYYPGPSNQPQHF. As DNA, the CDR3 is TGCAGTGCTTACTACCCGGGTCCGAGCAATCAGCCCCAGCATTTT. The J gene is TRBJ1-5, the V gene TRBV20-1, with D unclear. Germline loops: CDR1 DFQATT, CDR2 SNEGSKA (reference sequence). The CDR3 runs to 15 residues. The V end was cut by 5 bases, the J end by 1 base, with 15 bases between.

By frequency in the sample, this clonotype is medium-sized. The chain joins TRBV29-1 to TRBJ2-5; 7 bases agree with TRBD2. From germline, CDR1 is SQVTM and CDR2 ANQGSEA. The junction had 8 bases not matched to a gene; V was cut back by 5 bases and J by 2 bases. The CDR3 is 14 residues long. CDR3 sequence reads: CSVKFLAEQETQYF. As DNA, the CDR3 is TGCAGCGTTAAGTTCCTAGCGGAACAAGAGACCCAGTACTTC.

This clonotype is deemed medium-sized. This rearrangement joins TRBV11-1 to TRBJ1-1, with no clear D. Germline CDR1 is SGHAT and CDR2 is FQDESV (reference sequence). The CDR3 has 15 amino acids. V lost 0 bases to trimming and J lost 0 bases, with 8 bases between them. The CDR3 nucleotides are TGTGCCAGCAGCTTAGCGGGGAACATGAACACTGAAGCTTTCTTT. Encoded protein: CASSLAGNMNTEAFF.

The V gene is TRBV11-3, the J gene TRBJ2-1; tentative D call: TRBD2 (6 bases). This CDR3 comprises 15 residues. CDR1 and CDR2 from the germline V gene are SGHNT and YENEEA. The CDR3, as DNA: TGTGTCAATAGCTTAGCCAGCGGGTGGCACGATGAGCAGTTCTTC. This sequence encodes CVNSLASGWHDEQFF.

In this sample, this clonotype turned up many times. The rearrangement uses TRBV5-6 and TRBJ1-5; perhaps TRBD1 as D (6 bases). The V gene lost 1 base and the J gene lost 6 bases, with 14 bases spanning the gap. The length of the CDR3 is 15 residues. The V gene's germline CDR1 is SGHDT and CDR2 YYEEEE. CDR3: CASSLMNRESQPQHF. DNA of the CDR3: TGTGCCAGCAGCTTGATGAACAGGGAGAGTCAGCCCCAGCATTTT.

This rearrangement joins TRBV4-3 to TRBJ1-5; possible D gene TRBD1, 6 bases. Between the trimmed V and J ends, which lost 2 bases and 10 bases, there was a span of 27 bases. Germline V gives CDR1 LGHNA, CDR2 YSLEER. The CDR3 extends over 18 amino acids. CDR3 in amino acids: CASSQYRAKPRGSQPQHF. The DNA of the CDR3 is TGCGCCAGCAGCCAATACAGGGCTAAACCTAGGGGATCCCAACCCCAGCATTTT.

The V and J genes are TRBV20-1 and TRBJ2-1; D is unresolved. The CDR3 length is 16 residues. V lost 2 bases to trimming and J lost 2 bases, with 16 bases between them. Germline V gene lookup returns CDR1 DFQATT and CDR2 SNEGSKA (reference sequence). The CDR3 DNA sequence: TGCAGTGCTAGATCAGGAACCAGCCAAACCTACAATGAGCAGTTCTTC. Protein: CSARSGTSQTYNEQFF.

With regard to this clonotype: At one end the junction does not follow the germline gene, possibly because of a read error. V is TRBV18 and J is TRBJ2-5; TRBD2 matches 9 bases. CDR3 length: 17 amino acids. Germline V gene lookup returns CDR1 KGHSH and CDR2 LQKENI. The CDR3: CTSSSIQAGGSQETQYF. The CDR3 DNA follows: TGTACCAGCTCATCGATCCAAGCGGGAGGTTCCCAAGAGACCCAGTACTTC.

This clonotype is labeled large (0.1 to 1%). This chain's CDR3 is CASSLTSGGSYEQYF. DNA of the CDR3: TGTGCCAGCAGCTTGACTAGCGGGGGGTCCTACGAGCAGTACTTC. The chain joins TRBV5-4 to TRBJ2-7, with 12 positions matching TRBD2. V was clipped by 1 base and J by 1 base; unmatched bases: 0. Germline V gene data show CDR1 as SGHNT and CDR2 as YYREEE (reference sequence). The CDR3 is 15 residues long.

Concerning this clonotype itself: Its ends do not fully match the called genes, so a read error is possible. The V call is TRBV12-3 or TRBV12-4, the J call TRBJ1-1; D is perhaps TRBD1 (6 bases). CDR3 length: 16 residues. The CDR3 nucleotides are TGTGCCAGCACTTTAGGTCGCGGGACAAGGATCACTGAAGCTTTCTTT. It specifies CASTLGRGTRITEAFF.

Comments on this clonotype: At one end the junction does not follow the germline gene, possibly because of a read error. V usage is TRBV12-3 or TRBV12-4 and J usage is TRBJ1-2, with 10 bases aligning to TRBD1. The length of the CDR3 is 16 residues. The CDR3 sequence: CSSRVRDRGGSHGYTF. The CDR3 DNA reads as TGTTCCAGCAGGGTCCGGGACAGGGGTGGCTCCCACGGCTACACCTTC.

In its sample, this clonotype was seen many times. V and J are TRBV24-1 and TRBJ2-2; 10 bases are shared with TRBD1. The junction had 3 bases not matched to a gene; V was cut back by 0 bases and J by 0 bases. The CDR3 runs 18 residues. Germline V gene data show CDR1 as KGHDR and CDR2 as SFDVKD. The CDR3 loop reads CATSDLRDRGANTGELFF. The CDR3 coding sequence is TGTGCCACCAGTGATTTGCGGGACAGGGGCGCGAACACCGGGGAGCTGTTTTTT.

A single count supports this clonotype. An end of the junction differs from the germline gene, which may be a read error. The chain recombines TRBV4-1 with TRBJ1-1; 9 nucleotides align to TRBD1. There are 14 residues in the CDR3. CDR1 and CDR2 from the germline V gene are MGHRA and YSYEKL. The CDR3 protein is CSSSHTQGANEAFF. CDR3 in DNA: TGCTCCAGCAGTCACACACAGGGGGCTAATGAAGCTTTCTTT.

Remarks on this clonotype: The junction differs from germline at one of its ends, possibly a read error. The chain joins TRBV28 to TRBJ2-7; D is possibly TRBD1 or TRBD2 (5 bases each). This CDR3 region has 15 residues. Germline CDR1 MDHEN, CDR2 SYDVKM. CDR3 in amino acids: CASSFGLGHRPDQYF. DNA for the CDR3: TGCGCCAGCAGTTTCGGACTCGGACACCGCCCCGATCAGTACTTC.

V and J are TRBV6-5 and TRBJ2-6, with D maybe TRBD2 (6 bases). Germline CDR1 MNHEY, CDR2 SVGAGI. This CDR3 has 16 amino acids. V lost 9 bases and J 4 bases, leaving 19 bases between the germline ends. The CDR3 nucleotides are TGTGCCAGTAGCAGTCAGGGAGGAGGGGGGGCCAACGTCCTGACTTTC. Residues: CASSSQGGGGANVLTF.

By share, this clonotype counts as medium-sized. The CDR3: CASSLAVAYEQYF. CDR3 sequence (DNA): TGTGCCAGCAGTTTAGCGGTCGCCTACGAGCAGTACTTC. V and J are TRBV28 and TRBJ2-7; D call uncertain. Germline V gene data show CDR1 as MDHEN and CDR2 as SYDVKM. V was clipped by 2 bases and J by 2 bases, with 7 bases between them. There are 13 residues in the CDR3.

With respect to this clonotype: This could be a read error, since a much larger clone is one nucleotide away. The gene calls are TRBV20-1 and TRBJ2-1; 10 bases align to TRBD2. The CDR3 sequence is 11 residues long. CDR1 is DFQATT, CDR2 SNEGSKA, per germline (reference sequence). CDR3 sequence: CRAPSGSLEFF. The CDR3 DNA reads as TGCAGAGCGCCTAGCGGGAGTTTAGAGTTCTTC.

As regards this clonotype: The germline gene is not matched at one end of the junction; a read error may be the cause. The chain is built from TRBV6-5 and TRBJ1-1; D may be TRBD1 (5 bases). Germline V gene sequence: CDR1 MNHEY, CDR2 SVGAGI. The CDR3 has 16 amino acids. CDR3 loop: CPSSSTESDMDTEAFF. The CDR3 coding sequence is TGTCCCAGCAGTTCGACAGAGTCTGACATGGACACTGAAGCTTTCTTT.

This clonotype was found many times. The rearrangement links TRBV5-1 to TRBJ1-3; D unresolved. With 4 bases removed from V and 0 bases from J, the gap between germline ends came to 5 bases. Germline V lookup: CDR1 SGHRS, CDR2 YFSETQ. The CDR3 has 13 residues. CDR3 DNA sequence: TGCGCCAGCAGCCCAAACTCTGGAAACACCATATATTTT. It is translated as CASSPNSGNTIYF.

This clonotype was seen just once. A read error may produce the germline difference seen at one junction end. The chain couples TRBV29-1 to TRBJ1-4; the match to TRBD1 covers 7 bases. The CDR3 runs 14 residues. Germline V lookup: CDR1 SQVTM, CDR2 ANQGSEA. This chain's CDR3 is CSHIAGQDHEKLFF. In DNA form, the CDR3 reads TGCAGCCACATAGCAGGACAGGACCATGAAAAGCTGTTTTTT.

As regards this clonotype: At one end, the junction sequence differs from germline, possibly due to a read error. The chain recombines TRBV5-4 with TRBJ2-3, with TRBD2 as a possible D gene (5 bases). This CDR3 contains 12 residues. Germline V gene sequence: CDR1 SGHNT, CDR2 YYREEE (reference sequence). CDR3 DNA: TGTGCCAGCAGAAGAAGGGAGAGATACGCAGTATTT. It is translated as CASRRRERYAVF. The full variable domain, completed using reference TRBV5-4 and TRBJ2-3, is ETGVTQSPTHLIKTRGQQVTLRCSSQSGHNTVSWYQQALGQGPQFIFQYYREEENGRGNFPPRFSGLQFPNYSSELNVNALELDDSALYLCASRRRERYAVFGPGTRLTVL.